The rows below give T cell receptor beta chains drawn from one sample of a study of human T cells and chemical hapten exposure. TCRdb re-derived calls from the RACE reads in MiXCR, one entry per CDR3 protein. The sample has about 50,000 distinct CDR3 sequences, more than 9% seen once. This specimen consisted of whole blood, obtained in connection with sensitization to the hapten diphenylcyclopropenone (DPC). The receptors were sampled from a woman between 50 and 59 years old with alopecia areata. Some clones in this sample may be carry-over from other donors' samples. Both conserved end residues are part of each CDR3. Fields, in order: clone size, CDR3 length, J gene, V gene, D gene, CDR3 protein, CDR3 DNA. A D gene is named only where the DNA matches it firmly. The size of a clone is reported for some rows only, either as once, few or many, or as a class for expanded clones.

size: many; length: 16; J: TRBJ1-4; V: TRBV11-2; D: TRBD1; CDR3: CASSSERTGHNEKLFF; DNA: TGTGCCAGCAGCTCAGAGAGGACAGGTCATAATGAAAAACTGTTTTTT
size: many; length: 15; J: TRBJ2-1; V: TRBV18; D: TRBD1; CDR3: CASSPPGTGYNEQFF; DNA: TGTGCCAGCTCACCACCGGGGACAGGCTACAATGAGCAGTTCTTC
size: many; length: 15; J: TRBJ1-1; V: TRBV5-1; D: TRBD1; CDR3: CASSWGTGTQSEAFF; DNA: TGCGCCAGCAGCTGGGGGACAGGGACCCAGAGTGAAGCTTTCTTT
size: many; length: 14; J: TRBJ1-3; V: TRBV5-1; D: NA; CDR3: CASSLGTGGNTIYF; DNA: TGCGCCAGCAGCTTAGGGACGGGTGGAAACACCATATATTTT
size: NA; length: 16; J: TRBJ2-5; V: TRBV29-1; D: NA; CDR3: CSVEEVPGASQETQYF; DNA: TGCAGCGTTGAAGAAGTTCCTGGGGCTTCACAAGAGACCCAGTACTTC
size: many; length: 14; J: TRBJ1-5; V: TRBV7-9; D: NA; CDR3: CASSSTAGDQPQHF; DNA: TGTGCCAGCAGCTCCACCGCCGGGGATCAGCCCCAGCATTTT
size: many; length: 17; J: TRBJ1-3; V: TRBV15; D: TRBD1; CDR3: CATSSRQGGRSGNTIYF; DNA: TGTGCCACCAGCAGCCGACAGGGAGGTCGCTCTGGAAACACCATATATTTT
size: NA; length: 14; J: TRBJ2-5; V: TRBV20-1; D: TRBD1; CDR3: CSAKDRGRVETQYF; DNA: TGCAGTGCTAAGGACAGGGGGCGCGTTGAGACCCAGTACTTC
size: few; length: 16; J: TRBJ1-1; V: TRBV6-6; D: NA; CDR3: CASTPAIVGMNTEAFF; DNA: TGTGCCAGCACTCCCGCCATTGTGGGTATGAACACTGAAGCTTTCTTT
size: NA; length: 15; J: TRBJ2-2; V: TRBV12-3/TRBV12-4; D: NA; CDR3: CASSSSGKNTGELFF; DNA: TGTGCCAGCAGTTCCTCCGGGAAAAACACCGGGGAGCTGTTTTTT
size: NA; length: 11; J: TRBJ2-7; V: TRBV9; D: NA; CDR3: CASSPRLWKYF; DNA: TGTGCCAGCAGCCCTAGGCTCTGGAAGTACTTC
size: many; length: 12; J: TRBJ1-2; V: TRBV6-5; D: NA; CDR3: CASGGRYYGYTF; DNA: TGTGCCAGCGGGGGTCGGTACTATGGCTACACCTTC
size: many; length: 14; J: TRBJ2-5; V: TRBV7-2; D: NA; CDR3: CASSFSLAQETQYF; DNA: TGTGCCAGCAGCTTTAGCCTAGCCCAAGAGACCCAGTACTTC
size: NA; length: 14; J: TRBJ2-6; V: TRBV24-1; D: NA; CDR3: CATQAPSGANVLTF; DNA: TGTGCCACCCAAGCCCCCTCTGGGGCCAACGTCCTGACTTTC
size: few; length: 13; J: TRBJ2-1; V: TRBV29-1; D: NA; CDR3: CSLGAGLTNEQFF; DNA: TGCAGCCTGGGGGCAGGGTTAACGAATGAGCAGTTCTTC
size: NA; length: 14; J: TRBJ2-7; V: TRBV3-1; D: NA; CDR3: CATSFRDGTYEQYF; DNA: TGTGCCACCTCTTTCCGGGACGGGACCTACGAGCAGTACTTC
size: many; length: 14; J: TRBJ2-5; V: TRBV3-1; D: NA; CDR3: CASSPRTVRETQYF; DNA: TGTGCCAGCAGCCCTAGGACGGTGAGAGAGACCCAGTACTTC
size: NA; length: 11; J: TRBJ1-5; V: TRBV28; D: NA; CDR3: CASRTHVVQHF; DNA: TGTGCCAGCAGAACTCACGTCGTCCAGCATTTT